Below, 4 T cell receptor beta chains from the same sample are listed, as sequenced in a study of T cells in pancreatic ductal adenocarcinoma. No neoadjuvant therapy was given to the selected pancreatic ductal adenocarcinoma patients before their surgery. Libraries were prepared by immunoSEQ multiplex PCR; TCRdb keeps only in-frame clonotypes and omits some of them. The sample consists of more than 85,000 clones, 90% to 95% of them appearing once. Material for sequencing was PBMCs. The source is a human donor with pancreatic ductal adenocarcinoma.

This chain joins TRBV29-1 and TRBJ2-5; TRBD1 matches 8 bases. Looked up from germline, CDR1 is SQVTM and CDR2 is ANQGSEA. Germline trimming cut 5 bases from V and 5 bases from J; bases unmatched to any gene: 10. The CDR3 runs to 14 residues. The CDR3: CSVPGTGPSETQYF. The DNA of the CDR3 is TGCAGCGTTCCCGGGACAGGTCCTTCGGAGACCCAGTACTTC. The full variable domain, its missing parts supplied by reference TRBV29-1 and TRBJ2-5, is SAVISQKPSRDICQRGTSLTIQCQVDSQVTMMFWYRQQPGQSLTLIATANQGSEATYESGFVIDKFPISRPNLTFSTLTVSNMSPEDSSIYLCSVPGTGPSETQYFGPGTRLLVL.

The chain uses TRBV29-1 and TRBJ1-2; tentative D call: TRBD1 (5 bases). The V end was cut by 5 bases, the J end by 8 bases, with 24 bases between. The germline V gene encodes CDR1 SQVTM and CDR2 ANQGSEA. This CDR3 region has 15 residues. The CDR3 protein is CSVLAKNSWGAGYTF. The CDR3 DNA reads as TGCAGCGTTCTGGCCAAGAATAGTTGGGGCGCCGGCTACACCTTC.

The chain is built from TRBV12-2 and TRBJ1-3; the table assigns TRBD1, which was not confirmed against the DNA. TRBV12-2 is termed a pseudogene. This CDR3 contains 14 residues. The CDR3 nucleotides are TGTGCAAGTCGCCAGGACACCTCTGGAAACACCATATATTTT. It specifies CASRQDTSGNTIYF.

This chain joins TRBV5-1 and TRBJ2-5; 7 bases are shared with TRBD1. V lost 4 bases to trimming and J lost 5 bases; unmatched junction nucleotides: 8. The length of the CDR3 is 14 residues. Germline V lookup: CDR1 SGHRS, CDR2 YFSETQ. CDR3 amino acids: CASSALTGMETQYF. CDR3 DNA sequence: TGCGCCAGCAGCGCCTTGACAGGGATGGAGACCCAGTACTTC.